This T cell receptor (beta chain) was identified in a study of blood T cell repertoires in COVID-19 (dated by TCRdb to 2020 to 2021). With respect to the entire study: Collaborator samples came from the United States, Italy and Spain and covered acute and convalescent phases of COVID-19. The material from the prospective study consisted of cDNA or gDNA derived from T cells, B-cell-depleted T cells, or PBMCs. Subjects who had been exposed to COVID-19, were actively infected with it, or had recovered from it provided the deeply sampled blood TCRbeta repertoires that made up the dataset. A freely available public database, intended as a resource for researchers studying the immune response to SARS-CoV-2, is where the repertoires were released. The samples were drawn from the first 160 participants of the ongoing ImmuneRACE study and from about 1,200 subjects provided by 6 global collaborators. Nearly every sample came with metadata listing a de-identified subject ID, COVID-19 status, age in years and sex. Where available, HLA class I and class II types were obtained from metadata supplied by the sample provider rather than from assay-based typing.

Collaborating institutions collected whole blood in K2EDTA tubes following their own protocols. For TCRbeta analysis, collaborators shipped samples as frozen whole blood, isolated PBMCs, or DNA extracted from either of those sample types. V lost 6 bases and J lost 2 bases, and the count of bases not matched to a germline gene is 5. Looking up the germline V gene (reference sequence) yields CDR1 MNHNY and CDR2 SVGAGI. There are 14 amino acids in the CDR3, from cysteine to phenylalanine inclusive. Only CDR3 DNA is held: 42 bases, read in frame from base 1. General study outcomes and caveats: The quantity of clinical and demographic metadata differed by source and by participant and was supplied without curation.

On this clone: Its antigen has not been determined. There are no base qualities to consult, and no much larger clone falls within one base.

The immunoSEQ Assay, a bias-controlled multiplex PCR, was used to amplify TCRbeta CDR3 regions from genomic DNA. The published analysis was carried out like this. The number of nucleated cells in each sample was estimated from the amplification of reference gene primers within the assay. Sequence reads were collapsed and filtered to measure the absolute abundance of every unique TCRbeta CDR3 rearrangement. For each sample, productive Simpson clonality was calculated as the square root of Simpson's diversity index over productive rearrangements. The clones in this table, taken by TCRdb from immuneACCESS, are in-frame only. Not every clone is retained; where verified, under half of the shortfall comes from an unresolved V gene, and the cause of the rest is unknown. V and J calls and clone size are given by that table; D and trimming were obtained from the DNA. The sample table contains approximately 210,000 clones; only one count was recorded for approximately 90% of them. Jointly, the top ten make up about 1.3% of the sample.

The clonotype was recovered from a man between 25 and 39 years old with acute or convalescent COVID-19. Rearrangement joined TRBV6-6 to TRBJ2-7, with 9 middle bases fitting TRBD1. Sequenced: peripheral blood. This receptor carries the CDR3 CASSTGQGTYEQYF. Here is the DNA: TGTGCCAGCAGCACCGGACAGGGGACCTACGAGCAGTACTTC.